This T cell receptor (beta chain) was observed in a study of shared clonotypes between healthy human individuals. Overall study: Aged 18 to 49, the donors were a couple of women and three men.

The CDR3 runs to 14 residues. The V gene's germline CDR1 is MDHEN and CDR2 SYDVKM. With 5 bases removed from V and 2 bases from J, the gap between germline ends came to 12 bases. TCRdb's table, derived via immunoSEQ multiplex PCR, lists solely in-frame clones and lacks some. The profile shows 530,000 or so clones, about three quarters of them singletons. This chain joins TRBV28 and TRBJ1-2; D unresolved. The sequenced material came from PBMCs. The TCR originated in a woman aged 40 to 50 in good health. Some clones in this sample may be carry-over from other donors' samples. The CDR3 spells CASSLNGLNYGYTF. CDR3 sequence (DNA): TGTGCCAGCAGTCTCAACGGGCTAAACTATGGCTACACCTTC.